This TCR beta chain is drawn from a study of CD8+ T cells in alopecia areata. Germline lookup yields CDR1 LGHNA and CDR2 YSLEER. The trim removed 4 bases at V and 5 bases at J, leaving 5 bases unmatched. This CDR3 is 14 amino acids long. Following extraction, RNA underwent reverse transcription to cDNA, which served as the sequencing template. Generated by immunoSEQ multiplex PCR, the TCRdb table keeps only in-frame clones and is missing some. The sample records some 170,000 clones, about 63% being singletons. This material consisted of CD4+ T cells sorted from blood, taken at week 0. This TCR came from a human donor with alopecia areata. The chain carries TRBV4-3 and TRBJ2-5; 9 nucleotides agree with TRBD2. CDR3 sequence reads: CASSPKAGGETQYF. CDR3 DNA sequence: TGCGCCAGCAGCCCCAAAGCGGGGGGCGAGACCCAGTACTTC.